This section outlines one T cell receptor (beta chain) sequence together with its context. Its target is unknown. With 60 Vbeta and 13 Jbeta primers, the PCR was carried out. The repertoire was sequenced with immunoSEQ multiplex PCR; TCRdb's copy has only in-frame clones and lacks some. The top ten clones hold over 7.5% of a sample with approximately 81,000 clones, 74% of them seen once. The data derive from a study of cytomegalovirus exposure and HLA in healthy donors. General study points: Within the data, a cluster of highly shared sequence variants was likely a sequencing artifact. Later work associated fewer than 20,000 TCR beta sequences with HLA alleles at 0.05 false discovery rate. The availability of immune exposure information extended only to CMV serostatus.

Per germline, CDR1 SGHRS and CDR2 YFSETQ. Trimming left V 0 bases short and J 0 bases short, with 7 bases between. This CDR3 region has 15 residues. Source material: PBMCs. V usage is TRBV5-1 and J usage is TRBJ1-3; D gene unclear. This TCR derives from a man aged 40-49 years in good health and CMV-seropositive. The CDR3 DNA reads TGCGCCAGCAGCTTGGACATATTCTCTGGAAACACCATATATTTT. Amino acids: CASSLDIFSGNTIYF.